This T cell receptor (beta chain) was identified during a study of human T cells and chemical hapten exposure. Trimming removed 4 bases at V and 8 bases at J, with 17 bases between. CDR1 and CDR2 (germline): SNHLY, FYNNEI. The CDR3 length is 14 residues. This clonotype was picked up a small number of times. Noted time point: healthy volunteer bleed at 2 weeks. Total RNA was isolated from whole blood that had not been fractionated. The library gave individual cDNA molecules unique molecular identifiers. As originally analysed: Sample TCR counts, which ranged from about 23,224 to 690,600, had a median of approximately 94,000. TCRdb reanalysed the RACE reads using MiXCR and keeps one entry per CDR3 protein. The V and J calls come from TCRdb's annotation, not from the publication. The table includes tens of thousands of distinct CDR3 sequences, approximately 10% detected once.

The receptor was isolated from a female donor in good health. Some clones in this sample may be carry-over from other donors' samples. Sequencing used whole blood. The J gene is TRBJ1-2, the V gene TRBV2, with D perhaps TRBD1 (5 bases). The CDR3: CASSVGGDARGYTF. CDR3 coding DNA: TGTGCCAGCAGTGTGGGGGGGGACGCGAGGGGCTACACCTTC.